This T cell receptor beta chain stems from a study of PD-L1 blockade in urothelial cancer. Study context: Beginning at some point between 2013 and 2014, patients received atezolizumab, given as 1,200 mg intravenously every 3 weeks. Twenty-five of 29 patients were males with bladder-origin urothelial cancer.

Some clones are missing from TCRdb's copy, which holds only in-frame ones; the method was immunoSEQ multiplex PCR. The table shows roughly 50,000 clones, with roughly 80% occurring only once. Stated time point: peripheral blood 6 weeks after treatment start. This TCR was sampled from a man between 70 and 80 years old with urothelial cancer. The specimen was PBMCs, collected around atezolizumab (anti-PD-L1) treatment.

In DNA form, the CDR3 reads TGTGCCAGCAGTGACGCGGGGGCCCGCAATCAGCCCCAGCATTTT. The encoded protein is CASSDAGARNQPQHF. The rearrangement links TRBV2 to TRBJ1-5; a possible D gene is TRBD1 (6 bases). The V end was cut by 3 bases, the J end by 2 bases, with 11 bases between. CDR3 length equals 15 residues. Germline lookup yields CDR1 SNHLY and CDR2 FYNNEI.